These 21 T cell receptor beta chains originate from one sample sequenced in a study of shared clonotypes between healthy human individuals (dated by TCRdb to 2018 to 2020). The library was obtained by the immunoSEQ multiplex PCR assay. In its TCRdb copy, this immuneACCESS table keeps in-frame sequences only and misses some clones. Where compared with another copy, unresolved V genes explain less than half of these, and the others have no known cause. This sample gives approximately 1,000,000 clones in total; approximately 77% of them show up just once. Of the sample, roughly 0.83% falls within the top ten clones. Material for sequencing was memory CD4+ T cells from PBMCs. In light of the paper, this sample's cell subset or site label describes: CD45RA-negative fraction. These receptors were collected from a man younger than 35 in good health. Some clones in this sample may be carry-over from other donors' samples.

This chain links TRBV28 with TRBJ2-3; 7 positions match TRBD1. Unmatched junction bases numbered 7, after V lost 3 bases and J lost 4 bases. The length of the CDR3 is 15 residues. Germline CDR1 and CDR2: MDHEN and SYDVKM. The CDR3 bases are TGTGCCAGCAGTTTCCCGGACGACAGGGCAGATACGCAGTATTTT. Its protein product is CASSFPDDRADTQYF.

V is TRBV5-6 and J is TRBJ2-7; D is perhaps TRBD1 (6 bases). Trimming left V 2 bases short and J 6 bases short, with 18 bases between. The germline V gene encodes CDR1 SGHDT and CDR2 YYEEEE. The length of the CDR3 is 15 residues. This chain's CDR3 is CASSFKGRGLGEQYF. The CDR3 region has the DNA TGTGCCAGCAGCTTTAAGGGCAGGGGTCTTGGCGAGCAGTACTTC. The whole variable domain, remainder taken from reference TRBV5-6 and TRBJ2-7, is DAGVTQSPTHLIKTRGQQVTLRCSPKSGHDTVSWYQQALGQGPQFIFQYYEEEERQRGNFPDRFSGHQFPNYSSELNVNALLLGDSALYLCASSFKGRGLGEQYFGPGTRLTVT.

This clone has only a few counts. V gene TRBV6-1 combines with J gene TRBJ1-5; 7 bases agree with TRBD1. Germline CDR1 MNHNS, CDR2 SASEGT. Trimming took 4 bases from V and 6 from J; bases not matched to a gene: 6. The CDR3 length is 14 residues. DNA for the CDR3: TGTGCCAGCAGTGCAGACAGGGTTAGTCAGCCCCAGCATTTT. It translates to CASSADRVSQPQHF.

This sequence joins TRBV18 and TRBJ2-7; TRBD2 aligns across 9 bases. This CDR3 has 18 amino acids. Germline V gene data show CDR1 as KGHSH and CDR2 as LQKENI. The V segment lost 3 bases and the J segment 4 bases; nucleotides outside the gene matches: 16. The CDR3 spells CASSPNGANSGSVYEQYF. CDR3 DNA sequence: TGTGCCAGCTCACCCAACGGGGCAAATAGCGGGAGCGTATACGAGCAGTACTTC.

The CDR3 DNA sequence: TGTGCCAGCAGCTTAGGAGCGGGATACAATGAGCAGTTCTTC. This sequence encodes CASSLGAGYNEQFF. The V and J genes are TRBV11-2 and TRBJ2-1, with 7 positions matching TRBD2. There are 14 residues in the CDR3. V was clipped by 1 base and J by 4 bases; unmatched bases: 1. CDR1 and CDR2 (germline): SGHAT, FQNNGV.

The rearrangement uses TRBV11-2 and TRBJ1-3, with D unresolved. The CDR3 consists of 15 residues. V lost 1 base and J lost 0, with 7 bases in between. Looked up from germline, CDR1 is SGHAT and CDR2 is FQNNGV. DNA of the CDR3: TGTGCCAGCAGCTTAGCCTTTCCCTCTGGAAACACCATATATTTT. The encoded protein is CASSLAFPSGNTIYF.

The chain is built from TRBV7-2 and TRBJ1-3; 7 bases match TRBD1. Losses at the gene ends were 0 bases for V and 0 bases for J; bases not matched to a gene: 8. Looked up from germline, CDR1 is SGHTA and CDR2 is FQGNSA. The CDR3 has 18 amino acids. The CDR3 protein is CASSLAFGQAGSGNTIYF. CDR3 in DNA: TGTGCCAGCAGCTTAGCGTTCGGACAGGCGGGCTCTGGAAACACCATATATTTT.

The V gene is TRBV19, the J gene TRBJ1-1; the D gene is possibly TRBD1 (6 bases). Germline V gene sequence: CDR1 LNHDA, CDR2 SQIVND (reference sequence). Trimming removed 3 bases from V and 5 bases from J, with 13 bases in between. The CDR3 runs to 14 residues. The CDR3 region has the DNA TGTGCCAGTAGTATTCAGTCTCAGGGGACTGAAGCTTTCTTT. Amino acid sequence: CASSIQSQGTEAFF.

In this sample, this clone turned up a few times. The chain links TRBV6-1 to TRBJ2-7; the D is unclear. V lost 4 bases, J lost 3 bases, and 16 bases lay in between. CDR3 length equals 15 residues. The germline gives CDR1 MNHNS, CDR2 SASEGT. The CDR3 coding sequence is TGTGCCAGCAGTGTAGGTCTTGACTCATACTACGAGCAGTACTTC. Translation gives CASSVGLDSYYEQYF.

V is TRBV27 and J is TRBJ2-7; 8 nucleotides line up with TRBD2. CDR3 length equals 16 residues. CDR1 MNHEY and CDR2 SMNVEV come from the germline V gene (reference sequence). V lost 5 bases, J lost 2 bases, and 11 bases stayed unmatched. The CDR3 DNA is TGTGCCAGCAGTCCCCTCGGGCGGGAGGTCGCCTACGAGCAGTACTTC. The encoded protein is CASSPLGREVAYEQYF.

The rearrangement links TRBV6-5 to TRBJ1-1; D unresolved. The length of the CDR3 is 14 residues. With 6 bases removed from V and 0 bases from J, the gap between germline ends came to 11 bases. Germline CDR1 and CDR2: MNHEY and SVGAGI. The CDR3 DNA follows: TGTGCCAGCAGACGAGCCGGGTTGAACACTGAAGCTTTCTTT. Its translation is CASRRAGLNTEAFF.

The chain links TRBV10-3 to TRBJ2-3, with TRBD2 matching over 7 bases. With V trimmed by 4 bases and J by 5 bases, 9 bases remained unmatched. The germline CDR1 and CDR2 sequences are ENHRY and SYGVKD. The CDR3 length is 15 residues. CDR3 nucleotides: TGTGCCATCAGTGTTGGCGGGAGAGGAGGAGATACGCAGTATTTT. Amino acid sequence: CAISVGGRGGDTQYF.

The genes are TRBV28 and TRBJ2-1, with D possibly TRBD2 on 6 matching bases. Trimming pared 3 bases from V and 3 bases from J, leaving 12 bases between. Germline V CDR1 and CDR2: MDHEN, SYDVKM. There are 15 residues in the CDR3. The CDR3 region is CASSFPRGFYNEQFF. DNA for the CDR3: TGTGCCAGCAGTTTTCCGCGGGGATTCTACAATGAGCAGTTCTTC.

The rearrangement uses TRBV28 and TRBJ1-2; no firm D call. V gave up 6 bases and J gave up 11 bases, with 16 bases separating them. This CDR3 contains 12 residues. Germline V gives CDR1 MDHEN, CDR2 SYDVKM. Written as DNA, the CDR3 is TGTGCCAGCAGCCTCCCCCCCTTGCCGTACACCTTC. Its protein product is CASSLPPLPYTF.

Concerning this clone: A read error may be the cause here, since a much bigger clone is one base away. This rearrangement joins TRBV10-2 to TRBJ1-5, with 7 bases aligning to TRBD1. CDR3 length: 14 residues. Germline lookup yields CDR1 WSHSY and CDR2 SAAADI. CDR3 DNA sequence: TGCACCAGCAGGGGGGGACAGTCCAATCAGCCCCAGCATTTT. This codes for CTSRGGQSNQPQHF.

The rearrangement uses TRBV5-6 and TRBJ1-6; D unclear. The CDR3 is made up of 17 amino acids. V was clipped by 2 bases and J by 1 base, with 13 bases between them. Germline V gene data show CDR1 as SGHDT and CDR2 as YYEEEE. DNA for the CDR3: TGTGCCAGCAGCTTAGACCCCAGGAGATCCTATAATTCACCCCTCCACTTT. It specifies CASSLDPRRSYNSPLHF.

This clone has only a few counts. The chain joins TRBV7-6 to TRBJ2-5, with 8 bases aligning to TRBD2. The V segment lost 0 bases and the J segment 5 bases; nucleotides outside the gene matches: 8. Germline assignment: CDR1 SGHVS and CDR2 FNYEAQ. This CDR3 region has 16 residues. Written as DNA, the CDR3 is TGTGCCAGCAGCTTAGCGCGGGAGGCTCCGGGGGAGACCCAGTACTTC. Amino acids: CASSLAREAPGETQYF.

The chain recombines TRBV5-1 with TRBJ1-5; D is unclear. Trimming stripped 0 bases from V and 3 bases from J, with 10 bases between. This CDR3 is built from 15 residues. The germline V gene encodes CDR1 SGHRS and CDR2 YFSETQ. CDR3 sequence: CASSLDQADNQPQHF. The CDR3 DNA reads as TGCGCCAGCAGCTTGGATCAGGCTGACAATCAGCCCCAGCATTTT.

The chain joins TRBV25-1 to TRBJ1-1; TRBD1 aligns across 9 bases. The CDR3 consists of 13 residues. Germline V gives CDR1 MGHDK, CDR2 SYGVNS. Trimming at V came to 5 bases and at J to 6 bases, leaving 4 bases not matched to a gene. CDR3 protein: CASSWGQGAEAFF. DNA for the CDR3: TGTGCCAGCAGTTGGGGACAGGGCGCTGAAGCTTTCTTT.

The rearrangement joins TRBV29-1 to TRBJ1-2; a possible D gene is TRBD1 (5 bases). Germline-derived CDR1 and CDR2 are SQVTM and ANQGSEA. The V end was cut by 7 bases, the J end by 2 bases, with 14 bases between. The CDR3 is 13 residues long. CDR3 residues: CSDSRGDNYGYTF. CDR3 sequence (DNA): TGCAGCGACTCTAGGGGCGACAACTATGGCTACACCTTC.

This clone has only one observation. The chain combines TRBV9 with TRBJ2-7, with 9 bases matching TRBD2. This CDR3 contains 14 residues. J was trimmed by 2 bases and V by 4 bases; bases with no gene match: 4. Germline V lookup: CDR1 SGDLS, CDR2 YYNGEE. The CDR3 coding sequence is TGTGCCAGCAGCACCGTAGCGGGAGCCTACGAGCAGTACTTC. It specifies CASSTVAGAYEQYF.